This T cell receptor beta chain came from a study of T cells after posttransplantation cyclophosphamide. Treatment was busulfan-fludarabine conditioning, a marrow graft, and cyclophosphamide on days +3 and +4. Here immunoSEQ multiplex PCR was the method, and the copy in TCRdb shows in-frame clones only, minus some. The profile shows about 5,000 clones, 65% to 90% of them singletons. As regards this clone: The antigen is not known.

Findings and caveats of the study: Tissue-infiltrating T cells from skin or gut overlapped little with blood T cells. Later blood repertoires were often dominated by clones from the donor CD8+ memory compartment. Recipient CMV seropositivity and CMV reactivation strongly tracked TRB clonality.

Sequences were derived from PBMCs, sampled 86 days after allogeneic stem cell transplant with posttransplant cyclophosphamide. This TCR derives from a male patient in his 50s who received an allogeneic stem cell transplant from an unrelated donor, was CMV-positive, and had acute GVHD only. The graft donor may have contributed some T cells.

The CDR3 coding sequence is TGCGCCAGCAGCCAGGTCCCGGGACAGCCTCAGCCCCAGCATTTT. The encoded protein is CASSQVPGQPQPQHF. The chain joins TRBV4-1 to TRBJ1-5; 7 bases are shared with TRBD1. Germline CDR1 reads MGHRA; CDR2 reads YSYEKL. V lost 3 bases and J lost 6; bases outside the gene matches: 8. The CDR3 is 15 amino acids.